Listed here are 27 T cell receptor beta chains from one sample, sequenced in a study of regulatory T cells in long-lasting Graves disease. Building the TCR beta libraries relied on iRepertoire HTBI primers, and CDR3 regions underwent Arm-PCR. Using its own MiXCR run on the multiplex PCR reads, TCRdb lists one record per CDR3 protein. Among 350,000 to 500,000 distinct CDR3 sequences listed, 12% to 15% were seen once. Sample time point: newly diagnosed GD, antithyroid drugs for less than 3 months. The TCR library was made from RNA extracted from PBMCs. In addition, the sample was reused for a study of T cells in Graves' hyperthyroidism and ophthalmopathy.

Sample: peripheral blood mononuclear cells (PBMCs), taken at new diagnosis, from a patient treated with antithyroid drugs. The receptor set was obtained from a woman in her 50s with Graves disease.

There are a few counts of this clonotype. The chain carries TRBV24-1 and TRBJ2-1; 8 bases align to TRBD2. The germline CDR1 and CDR2 sequences are KGHDR and SFDVKD. V lost 1 base, J lost 4 bases, and 5 bases stayed unmatched. The CDR3 covers 16 residues. The CDR3 DNA reads as TGTGCCACCAGTGATTTAAGCGGGAGAAGTTACAATGAGCAGTTCTTC. Amino acids: CATSDLSGRSYNEQFF.

This clonotype has more than one count but fewer than ten. The chain combines TRBV10-3 with TRBJ2-2, with 10 bases aligning to TRBD2. The CDR3 length is 17 residues. J gave up 4 bases and V 2 bases, and 7 bases lay outside the gene matches. Per germline, CDR1 ENHRY and CDR2 SYGVKD. CDR3 amino acids: CAISEKLAGEGTGELFF. In nucleotides, the CDR3 is TGTGCCATCAGTGAGAAGCTAGCGGGAGAAGGCACCGGGGAGCTGTTTTTT.

This clonotype has a handful of counts. J is TRBJ1-2 and V is TRBV6-1; 7 nucleotides line up with TRBD1. There are 14 residues in the CDR3. CDR1 is MNHNS and CDR2 is SASEGT in the germline V gene. The V gene end was trimmed by 5 bases and the J gene end by 8 bases; junction bases not matched to a gene: 11. The CDR3 DNA reads as TGTGCCAGCAGTAATAGTCAGGGGGGAGCGGGCTACACCTTC. It specifies CASSNSQGGAGYTF.

The chain is built from TRBV4-2 and TRBJ2-5; maybe TRBD1 (5 bases). The V end was cut by 0 bases, the J end by 7 bases, with 18 bases between. Per the germline V gene, CDR1 is LGHNA and CDR2 is YNFKEQ. The CDR3 is 16 amino acids. The CDR3 nucleotides are TGTGCCAGCAGCCAAGATTGGGCAGGGAAGGATGGGACCCAGTACTTC. Its translation: CASSQDWAGKDGTQYF.

This clonotype was observed a few times. The V and J genes are TRBV14 and TRBJ1-5; D is ambiguous. Germline assignment: CDR1 SGHDN and CDR2 FVKESK. CDR3 length equals 13 residues. Trimming removed 4 bases at V and 3 bases at J, with 7 bases between. CDR3 residues: CASSRLINQPQHF. CDR3 bases: TGTGCCAGCAGCCGACTGATCAATCAGCCCCAGCATTTT.

This clonotype has a handful of counts. The V gene is TRBV28, the J gene TRBJ2-7; TRBD1 aligns across 8 bases. Per germline, CDR1 MDHEN and CDR2 SYDVKM. The junction had 9 bases not matched to a gene; V was cut back by 7 bases and J by 1 base. This CDR3 comprises 15 residues. The CDR3 loop reads CASTPQGAGSYEQYF. The CDR3 DNA reads as TGTGCCAGCACACCCCAGGGGGCTGGGTCCTACGAGCAGTACTTC.

This clonotype was detected ten times or more. The rearrangement uses TRBV24-1 and TRBJ1-2; weak D call: TRBD1 (5 bases). CDR1 and CDR2 (germline): KGHDR, SFDVKD. The CDR3 has 13 amino acids. Between the trimmed V and J ends, which lost 1 base and 6 bases, there was a span of 8 bases. The CDR3 here is CATSDFEGNGYTF. The DNA of the CDR3 is TGTGCCACCAGTGATTTTGAGGGGAATGGCTACACCTTC.

The chain couples TRBV10-3 to TRBJ1-2, with D perhaps TRBD1 (5 bases). Germline CDR1 reads ENHRY; CDR2 reads SYGVKD. The CDR3 contains 15 residues. Trimming took off 3 bases at V and 0 bases at J, with 11 bases between the two ends. The chain's CDR3 is CAISDEGRANYGYTF. CDR3 in DNA: TGTGCCATCAGTGATGAGGGGAGAGCTAACTATGGCTACACCTTC.

The chain joins TRBV3-1 to TRBJ2-1; 13 bases agree with TRBD2. Germline CDR1 and CDR2: LGHDT and YNNKEL (reference sequence). CDR3 length equals 15 residues. V dropped 1 base and J dropped 9; count of bases not matched to a gene: 3. The DNA for the CDR3 is TGTGCCAGCAGCCAAGGGACTAGCGGGAGCCTTGAGCAGTTCTTC. Amino acids: CASSQGTSGSLEQFF.

Ten or more counts support this clonotype. The V and J genes are TRBV29-1 and TRBJ2-1; no clear D gene. Germline CDR1 and CDR2: SQVTM and ANQGSEA. Trimming left V 3 bases short and J 6 bases short, with 15 bases between. This CDR3 contains 14 residues. The CDR3: CSVEKARLVNEQFF. DNA of the CDR3: TGCAGCGTTGAGAAGGCTAGATTGGTCAATGAGCAGTTCTTC.

There are many counts of this clonotype. V gene TRBV28 combines with J gene TRBJ2-2; TRBD2 matches at 8 bases. The CDR3 totals 14 residues. V gave up 10 bases and J gave up 5 bases; unmatched junction bases: 9. Per germline, CDR1 MDHEN and CDR2 SYDVKM. The CDR3 protein is CATLSSGLTGELFF. The CDR3 nucleotides read TGTGCCACCCTCTCTAGCGGGTTGACCGGGGAGCTGTTTTTT.

This clonotype has a count of ten or more. The chain couples TRBV11-2 to TRBJ2-1; 9 nucleotides align to TRBD2. The CDR3 has 19 residues. Germline V gene lookup returns CDR1 SGHAT and CDR2 FQNNGV. Trimming took 1 base from V and 10 from J; bases not matched to a gene: 20. DNA of the CDR3: TGTGCCAGCAGCTTAGGGTGGCAGGGAAGGAGCGGGAGGTTCGGCGAGCAGTTCTTC. It codes for CASSLGWQGRSGRFGEQFF.

The CDR3 DNA sequence: TGCAGTGCTAGAGACCCAACCGGGACAGGGCCGACAGATACGCAGTATTTT. This translates into CSARDPTGTGPTDTQYF. The chain recombines TRBV20-1 with TRBJ2-3; 9 bases fit TRBD1. Looked up from germline, CDR1 is DFQATT and CDR2 is SNEGSKA (reference sequence). CDR3 length: 17 amino acids. V was clipped by 0 bases and J by 3 bases; unmatched bases: 10.

V usage is TRBV7-9 and J usage is TRBJ2-1; the match to TRBD2 covers 11 bases. CDR1 is SEHNR, CDR2 FQNEAQ, per germline (reference sequence). The ends lost 5 bases at V and 9 bases at J; junction bases unmatched: 12. There are 16 residues in the CDR3. The CDR3, as DNA: TGTGCCAGCAGCCATCTTACTAGCGGGAGAGTGTTTGAGCAGTTCTTC. Its translation is CASSHLTSGRVFEQFF.

The table lists this clonotype with a few counts. The chain couples TRBV7-2 to TRBJ2-1; the match to TRBD2 covers 13 bases. The V gene end was trimmed by 2 bases and the J gene end by 4 bases; junction bases not matched to a gene: 8. Germline CDR1 is SGHTA and CDR2 is FQGNSA. This CDR3 is 18 amino acids long. The CDR3 DNA follows: TGTGCCAGCAGCTTATTTGTCTCGGGACTAGCGGGGTACAATGAGCAGTTCTTC. Protein: CASSLFVSGLAGYNEQFF.

The sample holds many counts of this clonotype. The rearrangement joins TRBV3-1 to TRBJ2-5; D call uncertain. Between the trimmed V and J ends, which lost 6 bases and 5 bases, there was a span of 10 bases. CDR3 length equals 12 residues. From germline, CDR1 is LGHDT and CDR2 YNNKEL (reference sequence). This chain's CDR3 is CASRQFRETQYF. As DNA, the CDR3 is TGTGCCAGCAGACAGTTTCGGGAGACCCAGTACTTC.

This clonotype was counted ten times or more. The genes are TRBV28 and TRBJ1-2; the D gene is possibly TRBD1 (6 bases). The CDR3 covers 13 residues. V lost 3 bases to trimming and J lost 5 bases, with 10 bases between them. CDR1 is MDHEN, CDR2 SYDVKM, per germline. The DNA for the CDR3 is TGTGCCAGCAGTTTCCCAGGGACATATGGCTACACCTTC. It codes for CASSFPGTYGYTF.

This clonotype was detected many times. The rearrangement joins TRBV30 to TRBJ2-3; no definite D call. This CDR3 comprises 11 residues. Trimming pared 3 bases from V and 6 bases from J, leaving 7 bases between. Germline V lookup: CDR1 GTSNPN, CDR2 SVGIG (reference sequence). CDR3 sequence reads: CAWRASDTQYF. CDR3 nucleotide sequence: TGTGCCTGGAGAGCGAGTGATACGCAGTATTTT.

This clonotype was observed a few times. The chain joins TRBV30 to TRBJ1-1; D not certain. This CDR3 region has 15 residues. Between the trimmed V and J ends, which lost 3 bases and 5 bases, there was a span of 19 bases. Germline CDR1 is GTSNPN and CDR2 is SVGIG (reference sequence). The CDR3 DNA follows: TGTGCCTGGAGCTCCCTCGTAATTCAAGGGACTGAAGCTTTCTTT. Encoded protein: CAWSSLVIQGTEAFF.

This clonotype was observed a few times. CDR3 in amino acids: CASSLQGYQTKNIQYF. Written as DNA, the CDR3 is TGTGCCAGCAGTCTACAGGGGTATCAAACCAAAAACATTCAGTACTTC. This chain connects TRBV12-3 or TRBV12-4 to TRBJ2-4, with 7 bases fitting TRBD1. J lost 2 bases, V lost 5 bases, and 9 bases had no gene match. The CDR3 runs to 16 residues.

This clonotype was counted many times. The genes are TRBV12-3 or TRBV12-4 and TRBJ1-5, with no clear D. V lost 6 bases and J lost 3, with 12 bases in between. The CDR3 sequence is 14 residues long. The CDR3 DNA reads as TGTGCCAGCAGCTCACCGGGCTCCAATCAGCCCCAGCATTTT. Amino acids: CASSSPGSNQPQHF.

This clonotype was counted between two and nine times. The chain uses TRBV12-5 and TRBJ1-5; maybe TRBD1 (6 bases). The CDR3 runs 13 residues. With 7 bases removed from V and 5 bases from J, the gap between germline ends came to 12 bases. Looked up from germline, CDR1 is LGHNT and CDR2 is FRNRAP. CDR3 loop: CASDPGGDQPQHF. Here the CDR3 DNA reads TGTGCTAGTGACCCCGGGGGCGATCAGCCCCAGCATTTT.

This clonotype was counted a few times. V usage is TRBV20-1 and J usage is TRBJ2-1; D unresolved. V shed 3 bases and J shed 1 base, with 13 bases lying between them. In germline, CDR1 is DFQATT, CDR2 SNEGSKA (reference sequence). The CDR3 has 15 residues. The DNA for the CDR3 is TGCAGTGCTAGTCGGAGTGTTTGGTCCTACAATGAGCAGTTCTTC. Amino acid sequence: CSASRSVWSYNEQFF.

The V gene is TRBV4-1, the J gene TRBJ2-7, with D possibly matching TRBD1 (5 bases). CDR1 and CDR2 from the germline V gene are MGHRA and YSYEKL. Trimming took off 1 base at V and 4 bases at J, with 8 bases between the two ends. The CDR3 runs 13 residues. In nucleotides, the CDR3 is TGCGCCAGCAGCCAAGGGACACTATACGAGCAGTACTTC. Its protein is CASSQGTLYEQYF.

To note about this clonotype: A read error may be the cause here, since a much bigger clone is one base away. The chain uses TRBV3-1 and TRBJ1-1, with TRBD1 matching over 10 bases. The CDR3 sequence is 16 residues long. J was trimmed by 3 bases and V by 4 bases; bases with no gene match: 8. Germline loops: CDR1 LGHDT, CDR2 YNNKEL (reference sequence). The CDR3 sequence: CASSRVTGGSYTEAFF. CDR3 nucleotide sequence: TGTGCCAGCAGCCGAGTGACAGGGGGCTCGTACACTGAAGCTTTCTTT.

This clonotype was seen only a few times. One base away lies a much larger clone, so this may be a sequencing read error. V gene TRBV11-2 combines with J gene TRBJ1-5; D is perhaps TRBD1 (5 bases). Germline V CDR1 and CDR2: SGHAT, FQNNGV. This CDR3 spans 15 amino acids. Between the trimmed V and J ends, which lost 1 base and 3 bases, there was a span of 10 bases. CDR3 loop: CASSLGIGHNQPQHF. The CDR3 bases are TGTGCCAGCAGCTTAGGTATAGGACACAATCAGCCCCAGCATTTT.

The table lists this clonotype with many counts. The genes are TRBV28 and TRBJ2-7, with no clear D. V shed 2 bases and J shed 5 bases, with 16 bases lying between them. The CDR3 is 15 amino acids. Germline V gene data show CDR1 as MDHEN and CDR2 as SYDVKM. This CDR3 is CASSLTTGFRDEQYF. The CDR3 nucleotides are TGTGCCAGCAGTTTAACGACGGGTTTCAGAGACGAGCAGTACTTC. The full variable domain, with the rest looked up from reference TRBV28 and TRBJ2-7, is DVKVTQSSRYLVKRTGEKVFLECVQDMDHENMFWYRQDPGLGLRLIYFSYDVKMKEKGDIPEGYSVSREKKERFSLILESASTNQTSMYLCASSLTTGFRDEQYFGPGTRLTVT.